This T cell receptor (beta chain) appears in the sequencing data of a study of blood T cell repertoires in COVID-19 (dated by TCRdb to the early 2020s). General notes on the study: Samples from collaborators originated in the United States, Italy and Spain and spanned both the acute and convalescent phases of COVID-19. The material from the prospective study consisted of cDNA or gDNA derived from T cells, B-cell-depleted T cells, or PBMCs. Subjects who had been exposed to COVID-19, were actively infected with it, or had recovered from it provided the deeply sampled blood TCRbeta repertoires that made up the dataset. A freely available public database, intended as a resource for researchers studying the immune response to SARS-CoV-2, is where the repertoires were released. Samples were obtained from the ongoing ImmuneRACE study (first 160 participants) and from about 1,300 subjects provided by 6 global collaborators. The sample metadata nearly always contained a de-identified subject ID, COVID-19 status, age in years and sex. Where HLA class I and class II types were available, the types were taken from metadata supplied by the sample provider, not from assay-based typing. The paper's findings and limits, for the study overall: How much clinical and demographic metadata was included differed by source and by participant, and the metadata was provided uncurated.

Collaborating institutions collected whole blood in K2EDTA tubes following their own protocols. For TCRbeta analysis, collaborators shipped samples in one of three forms: frozen whole blood, isolated PBMCs, or DNA extracted from either of those sample types. TCRbeta CDR3 regions were amplified from genomic DNA using the immunoSEQ Assay, a bias-controlled multiplex PCR. On the study's bioinformatics: The number of nucleated cells in each sample was estimated by amplification of reference gene primers within the assay. To quantify the absolute abundance of each unique TCRbeta CDR3 rearrangement, sequence reads were collapsed and filtered. For each sample, productive Simpson clonality was calculated as the square root of Simpson's diversity index across productive rearrangements. TCRdb carries this immuneACCESS record with in-frame sequences only. Its versions omit some clonotypes, under half of them owing to an unresolved V gene in the studies checked, with the rest unexplained. The V and J calls and clone size are taken from that table; D and trimming were inferred from the DNA. The sample yields some 100,000 clones; about nine tenths were counted once. The top ten clones comprise 2.1% of the sample.

On this clone: Its antigen is not yet known. Base qualities are not provided; no much larger clone lies one nucleotide away.

Its CDR3 holds 11 amino acids, cysteine through phenylalanine. The entry retains the CDR3 DNA only, 33 bases that are in frame from base 1. At the junction V is shortened by 7 bases and J by 4 bases, with 10 bases in between. Taken from the germline V gene (reference sequence), the CDR1 and CDR2 loops are GTSNPN and SVGIG. This TCR was recovered from a man in his fifties or sixties with active COVID-19. The sequence is built from TRBV30 and TRBJ1-2; the D gene cannot be named for sure. The specimen sequenced was peripheral blood. The nucleotides read TGTGCCTCCCGGCGGGGCTATGGCTACACCTTC. Its product reads: CASRRGYGYTF.